Below, 17 T cell receptor beta chains from the same sample are listed, as sequenced in a study of blood T cell repertoires in COVID-19. The method was immunoSEQ multiplex PCR; TCRdb's version includes in-frame clones alone and lacks a portion of them. Of about 64,000 clones listed, around 90% are singletons. Material: peripheral blood. Receptors originate from a woman aged 80 or over with active COVID-19.

The chain carries TRBV5-1 and TRBJ2-5; 7 bases are shared with TRBD2. Germline CDR1 and CDR2: SGHRS and YFSETQ. The V gene end was trimmed by 1 base and the J gene end by 2 bases; junction bases not matched to a gene: 5. The CDR3 extends over 15 amino acids. CDR3 amino acids: CASSLWGGKQETQYF. Here the CDR3 DNA reads TGCGCCAGCAGCTTGTGGGGGGGAAAACAAGAGACCCAGTACTTC.

V gene TRBV27 combines with J gene TRBJ1-2; tentative D call: TRBD1 (5 bases). The V and J ends lost 3 bases and 7 bases respectively, with 18 bases between them. The CDR3 covers 15 residues. Looked up from germline, CDR1 is MNHEY and CDR2 is SMNVEV (reference sequence). CDR3 nucleotide sequence: TGTGCCAGCAGTTTCCTCGGCGGAGGGGCGGGTGGCTACACCTTC. Its protein is CASSFLGGGAGGYTF.

The chain combines TRBV2 with TRBJ2-2, with D tentatively TRBD1 (6 bases). The CDR3 contains 14 residues. V was clipped by 6 bases and J by 4 bases, with 12 bases between them. Per the germline V gene, CDR1 is SNHLY and CDR2 is FYNNEI. CDR3 bases: TGTGCCAGCAGACAGGGTTACATCACCGGGGAGCTGTTTTTT. Translation: CASRQGYITGELFF.

The V and J genes are TRBV6-5 and TRBJ1-4; a weak D match, TRBD1 (5 bases). CDR1 and CDR2 from the germline V gene are MNHEY and SVGAGI. V was clipped by 5 bases and J by 4 bases, with 8 bases between them. This CDR3 is built from 13 residues. DNA of the CDR3: TGTGCCAGCAGTAGACAGCATAATGAAAAACTGTTTTTT. Protein: CASSRQHNEKLFF.

V usage is TRBV27 and J usage is TRBJ1-5, with D uncertain. With 3 bases removed from V and 3 bases from J, the gap between germline ends came to 3 bases. CDR1 is MNHEY and CDR2 is SMNVEV in the germline V gene (reference sequence). The CDR3 sequence is 12 residues long. The CDR3 region has the DNA TGTGCCAGCAGTTTCCTCAATCAGCCCCAGCATTTT. Its protein is CASSFLNQPQHF.

The chain carries TRBV28 and TRBJ2-3; no definite D call. Trimming left V 4 bases short and J 1 base short, with 12 bases between. In germline, CDR1 is MDHEN, CDR2 SYDVKM. The length of the CDR3 is 15 residues. Here the CDR3 DNA reads TGTGCCAGCAGTTCCAATTTGGGCGGCACAGATACGCAGTATTTT. Its translation is CASSSNLGGTDTQYF.

The V and J genes are TRBV15 and TRBJ1-3; maybe TRBD1 (5 bases). Germline assignment: CDR1 LNHNV and CDR2 YYDKDF (reference sequence). Trimming cost V 0 bases and J 1 base, with 10 bases left between them. This CDR3 region has 16 residues. The CDR3 DNA reads as TGTGCCACCAGCAGAGATTGGGGGGAGTCTGGAAACACCATATATTTT. Encoded protein: CATSRDWGESGNTIYF.

The J gene is TRBJ2-7, the V gene TRBV3-1 (or the pseudogene TRBV3-2); D not certain. Trimming took 5 bases from V and 8 from J, leaving 7 bases between them. Germline values: CDR1 LGHDT, CDR2 YNNKEL (reference sequence). The length of the CDR3 is 10 residues. The DNA of the CDR3 is TGTGCCAGCAGCGATACAAAGCAGTACTTC. Its translation is CASSDTKQYF.

The V call is TRBV4-2, the J call TRBJ2-3; D might be TRBD2 (5 bases). CDR3 length: 13 residues. Germline lookup yields CDR1 LGHNA and CDR2 YNFKEQ. V was shortened by 1 base and J by 8 bases, with 10 bases between the two germline ends. Here the CDR3 DNA reads TGTGCCAGCAGCCAAGTGAGGGATGGTACGCAGTATTTT. Translating gives CASSQVRDGTQYF.

The chain uses TRBV3-1 (or the pseudogene TRBV3-2) and TRBJ1-1; D not certain. Trimming left V 2 bases short and J 4 bases short, with 11 bases between. Germline V gives CDR1 LGHDT, CDR2 YNNKEL (reference sequence). The CDR3 sequence is 14 residues long. Here the CDR3 reads CASSQQAHSTEAFF. DNA for the CDR3: TGTGCCAGCAGCCAACAGGCACACAGCACTGAAGCTTTCTTT.

The chain recombines TRBV10-1 with TRBJ1-2; 8 bases are a match to TRBD1. Germline loops: CDR1 WNHNN, CDR2 SYGVQD (reference sequence). The CDR3 runs to 14 residues. V shed 2 bases, J shed 7 bases, and the junction held 6 bases outside the gene matches. The CDR3: CASSEGRGHVGYTF. In nucleotides, the CDR3 is TGCGCCAGCAGTGAGGGCAGGGGGCACGTTGGCTACACCTTC.

This clone came up a few times. The chain couples TRBV2 to TRBJ2-7; D is unresolved. The CDR3 runs 12 residues. CDR1 SNHLY and CDR2 FYNNEI come from the germline V gene. V was shortened by 7 bases and J by 6 bases, with 13 bases between the two germline ends. The DNA of the CDR3 is TGTGCCAGCACGAAGAGTATACGCGAGCAGTACTTC. Translation: CASTKSIREQYF.

V usage is TRBV4-1 and J usage is TRBJ1-6, with D possibly being TRBD1 (5 bases). The germline CDR1 and CDR2 sequences are MGHRA and YSYEKL. Trimming shortened V by 2 bases and J by 1 base, and 6 bases separated the two germline ends. This CDR3 region has 15 residues. CDR3 protein: CASSQQGSYNSPLHF. CDR3 in DNA: TGCGCCAGCAGCCAACAGGGTTCCTATAATTCACCCCTCCACTTT.

The chain carries TRBV19 and TRBJ2-5; D unclear. Germline V CDR1 and CDR2: LNHDA, SQIVND (reference sequence). CDR3 length: 13 amino acids. V lost 6 bases and J 2 bases, leaving 10 bases between the germline ends. The CDR3 DNA reads TGTGCCAGTAGGCAGAGGATTCAAGAGACCCAGTACTTC. This sequence encodes CASRQRIQETQYF.

This clone was recorded a few times. V and J are TRBV10-3 and TRBJ2-1, with 10 positions matching TRBD2. V lost 5 bases and J lost 4; bases outside the gene matches: 5. The CDR3 has 15 residues. Germline CDR1 reads ENHRY; CDR2 reads SYGVKD. The CDR3 region is CAISQGLAEYNEQFF. CDR3 sequence (DNA): TGTGCCATCAGTCAAGGACTAGCGGAGTACAATGAGCAGTTCTTC.

V usage is TRBV19 and J usage is TRBJ2-7; 8 nucleotides agree with TRBD1. This CDR3 is built from 15 residues. Germline V gene data show CDR1 as LNHDA and CDR2 as SQIVND (reference sequence). Losses at the gene ends were 4 bases for V and 4 bases for J; bases not matched to a gene: 9. The CDR3 bases are TGTGCCAGTAGTAAAATACAGGGGGATAGGTACGAGCAGTACTTC. It specifies CASSKIQGDRYEQYF.

The chain uses TRBV7-8 and TRBJ2-1, with 13 nucleotides matching TRBD2. The CDR3 has 16 amino acids. V was pared by 5 bases and J by 10 bases, with 11 bases of the junction left unmatched. Germline loops: CDR1 SGHVS, CDR2 FQNEAQ. CDR3 nucleotide sequence: TGTGCCAGCAGCCTCCACCCGGGACTAGCGGGACAGGAGCAGTTCTTC. This gives the protein CASSLHPGLAGQEQFF.